This passage covers 5 T cell receptor beta chains from one sample sequenced in a study of T cells expressing NK-cell markers. TCRdb reanalyzed the 5' RACE reads, giving one entry per CDR3 protein sequence and no DNA. The ten top clones account for around 3.9%, within a sample of 250,000 to 300,000 distinct CDR3 sequences. Sequences were obtained from blood T cells: a sorted CD56 or NKG2C T cell subset, CD4+ or CD8+ T cells, or bulk PBMC T cells (not recorded which). These receptors came from a woman between 18 and 70 years old in good health.

CDR3 sequence: CASSPTGSGRTEAFF. The chain couples TRBV7-3 to TRBJ1-1; TCRdb proposes TRBD1, but this gene call is untestable without DNA. The germline gives CDR1 SGHTA, CDR2 FQGTGA. This CDR3 region has 15 residues.

This chain uses TRBV12-3 or TRBV12-4 with TRBJ2-3; absent DNA, TCRdb's TRBD2 call cannot be checked. The CDR3 contains 16 residues. The CDR3 region is CASTHLLAGGTDTQYF.

This chain connects TRBV20-1 to TRBJ1-4. CDR1 is DFQATT, CDR2 SNEGSKA, per germline (reference sequence). This CDR3 has 13 amino acids. The CDR3 here is CSARASGNEKLFF.

V usage is TRBV28 and J usage is TRBJ1-5. The CDR3 runs to 15 residues. Germline V gives CDR1 MDHEN, CDR2 SYDVKM. The CDR3 spells CASSLGQYSNQPQHF.

This chain uses TRBV4-2 with TRBJ2-1; the D call of TRBD1 rests on TCRdb alone, since no DNA is present to check it. The CDR3 is made up of 15 amino acids. CDR1 and CDR2 from the germline V gene are LGHNA and YNFKEQ. This CDR3 is CASSQVSSGGPEQFF.